This entry features one TCR beta chain sequence. Its antigen is not identified. Sequencing relied on a cDNA template that was reverse transcribed from extracted RNA. TCRdb keeps only in-frame clones here, not all; method: immunoSEQ multiplex PCR. The repertoire holds 140,000 or so clones, around two thirds seen once, with less than 40% in the top ten. Investigators sorted PBMCs to obtain both CD4+ and CD8+ T cells. The sample originates from a study of CD8+ T cells in alopecia areata. The study's findings and limits: Scalp samples also contribute reads from the resident alphabeta T cells found in normal skin. Mice showed TCR sharing more clearly than patients did, possibly owing to HLA. Higher clonality than in normal scalp was seen in lesional scalp, especially alopecia totalis/universalis.

The specimen sequenced was CD8+ T cells sorted from blood. This clonotype was sampled from a human donor in good health.

The CDR3 nucleotides are TGCAGCGCCAACCCAACTAGCGGGGGTTACAATGAGCAGTTCTTC. It codes for CSANPTSGGYNEQFF. The genes are TRBV29-1 and TRBJ2-1; TRBD2 matches at 11 bases. The germline gives CDR1 SQVTM, CDR2 ANQGSEA. This CDR3 is built from 15 residues. The junction had 9 bases not matched to a gene; V was cut back by 7 bases and J by 4 bases.